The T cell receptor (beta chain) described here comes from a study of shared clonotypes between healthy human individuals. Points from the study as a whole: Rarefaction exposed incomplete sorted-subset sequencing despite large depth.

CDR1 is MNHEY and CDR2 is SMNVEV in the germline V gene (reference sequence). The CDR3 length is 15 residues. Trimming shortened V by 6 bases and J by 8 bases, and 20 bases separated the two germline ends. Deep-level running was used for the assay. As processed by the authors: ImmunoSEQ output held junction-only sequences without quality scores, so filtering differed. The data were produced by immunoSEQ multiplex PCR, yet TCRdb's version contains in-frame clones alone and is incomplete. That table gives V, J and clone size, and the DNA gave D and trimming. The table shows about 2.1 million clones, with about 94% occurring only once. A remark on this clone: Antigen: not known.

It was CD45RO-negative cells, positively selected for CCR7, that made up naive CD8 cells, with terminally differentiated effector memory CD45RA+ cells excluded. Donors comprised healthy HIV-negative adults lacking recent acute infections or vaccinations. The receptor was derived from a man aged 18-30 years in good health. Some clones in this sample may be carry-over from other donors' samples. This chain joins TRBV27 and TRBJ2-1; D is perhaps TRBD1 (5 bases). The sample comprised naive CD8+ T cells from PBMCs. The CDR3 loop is CASRTLRDTSDEQFF. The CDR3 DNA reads TGTGCCAGCAGAACCCTCAGGGATACCAGCGATGAGCAGTTCTTC.